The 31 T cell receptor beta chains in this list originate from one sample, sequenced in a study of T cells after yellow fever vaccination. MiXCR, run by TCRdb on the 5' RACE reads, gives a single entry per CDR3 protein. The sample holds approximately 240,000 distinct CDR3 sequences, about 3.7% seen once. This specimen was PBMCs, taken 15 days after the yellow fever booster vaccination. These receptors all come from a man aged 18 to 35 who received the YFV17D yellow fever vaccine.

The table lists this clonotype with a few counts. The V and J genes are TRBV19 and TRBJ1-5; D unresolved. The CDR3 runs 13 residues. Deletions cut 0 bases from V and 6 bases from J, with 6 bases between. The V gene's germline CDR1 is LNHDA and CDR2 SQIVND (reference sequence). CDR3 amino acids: CASSIDSSQPQHF. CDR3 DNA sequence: TGTGCCAGTAGTATAGACTCTAGTCAGCCCCAGCATTTT.

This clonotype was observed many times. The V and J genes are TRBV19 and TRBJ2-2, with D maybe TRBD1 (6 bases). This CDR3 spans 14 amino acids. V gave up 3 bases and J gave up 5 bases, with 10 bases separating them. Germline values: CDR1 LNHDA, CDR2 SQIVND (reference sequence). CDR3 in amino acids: CASSINRATGELFF. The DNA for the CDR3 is TGTGCCAGTAGTATTAACAGGGCGACCGGGGAGCTGTTTTTT.

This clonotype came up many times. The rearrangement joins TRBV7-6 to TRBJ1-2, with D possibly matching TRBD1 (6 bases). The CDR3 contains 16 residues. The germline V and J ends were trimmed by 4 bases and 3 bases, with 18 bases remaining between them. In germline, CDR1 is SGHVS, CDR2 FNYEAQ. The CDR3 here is CASSSGRGGTYYGYTF. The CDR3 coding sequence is TGTGCCAGCAGCTCAGGAAGGGGGGGGACCTACTATGGCTACACCTTC.

The CDR3 DNA follows: TGCGCCAGCAGCCACCGGGACAGGACTTATGAAAAACTGTTTTTT. Protein sequence: CASSHRDRTYEKLFF. The V gene is TRBV4-1, the J gene TRBJ1-4; 8 bases agree with TRBD1. The CDR3 runs 15 residues. Germline V gives CDR1 MGHRA, CDR2 YSYEKL. V was clipped by 3 bases and J by 6 bases; unmatched bases: 6.

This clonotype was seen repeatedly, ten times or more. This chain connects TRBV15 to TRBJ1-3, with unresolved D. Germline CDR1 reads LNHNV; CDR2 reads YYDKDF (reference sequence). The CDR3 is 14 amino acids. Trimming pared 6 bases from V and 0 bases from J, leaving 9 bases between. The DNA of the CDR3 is TGTGCCACCAGGGGTCCCAGCTCTGGAAACACCATATATTTT. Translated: CATRGPSSGNTIYF.

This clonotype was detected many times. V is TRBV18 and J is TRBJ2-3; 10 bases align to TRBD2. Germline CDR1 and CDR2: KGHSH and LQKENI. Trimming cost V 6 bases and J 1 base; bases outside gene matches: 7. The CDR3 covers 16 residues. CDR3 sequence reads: CASSIATSGGTDTQYF. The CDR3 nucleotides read TGTGCCAGCTCGATCGCAACTAGCGGGGGCACAGATACGCAGTATTTT. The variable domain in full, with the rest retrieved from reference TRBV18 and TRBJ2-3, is NAGVMQNPRHLVRRRGQEARLRCSPMKGHSHVYWYRQLPEEGLKFMVYLQKENIIDESGMPKERFSAEFPKEGPSILRIQQVVRGDSAAYFCASSIATSGGTDTQYFGPGTRLTVL.

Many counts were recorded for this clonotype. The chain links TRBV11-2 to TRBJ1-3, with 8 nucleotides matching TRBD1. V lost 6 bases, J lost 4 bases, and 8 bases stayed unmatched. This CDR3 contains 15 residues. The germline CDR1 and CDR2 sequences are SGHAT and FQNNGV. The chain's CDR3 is CASRTPRGPGNTIYF. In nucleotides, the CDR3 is TGTGCCAGCAGAACTCCCAGGGGGCCGGGAAACACCATATATTTT.

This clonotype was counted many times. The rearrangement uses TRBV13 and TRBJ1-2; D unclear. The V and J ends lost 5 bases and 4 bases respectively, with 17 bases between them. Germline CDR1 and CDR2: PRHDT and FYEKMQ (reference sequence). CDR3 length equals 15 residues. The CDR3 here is CASSQFPGFSYGYTF. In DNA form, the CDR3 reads TGTGCCAGCAGCCAATTTCCAGGTTTTAGCTATGGCTACACCTTC.

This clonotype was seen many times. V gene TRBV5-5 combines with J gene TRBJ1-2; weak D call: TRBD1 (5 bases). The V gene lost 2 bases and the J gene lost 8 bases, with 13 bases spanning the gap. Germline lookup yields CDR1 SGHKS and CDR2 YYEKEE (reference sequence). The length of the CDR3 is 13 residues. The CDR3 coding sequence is TGTGCCAGCAGCTTCGTGGGAGGGGACGGCTACACCTTC. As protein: CASSFVGGDGYTF. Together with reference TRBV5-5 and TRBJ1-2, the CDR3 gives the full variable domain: DAGVTQSPTHLIKTRGQQVTLRCSPISGHKSVSWYQQVLGQGPQFIFQYYEKEERGRGNFPDRFSARQFPNYSSELNVNALLLGDSALYLCASSFVGGDGYTFGSGTRLTVV.

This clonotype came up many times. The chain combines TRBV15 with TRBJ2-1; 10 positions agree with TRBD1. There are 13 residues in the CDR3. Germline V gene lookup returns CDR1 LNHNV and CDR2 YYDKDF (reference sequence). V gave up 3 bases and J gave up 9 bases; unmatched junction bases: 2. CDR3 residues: CATSSRDRGEQFF. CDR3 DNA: TGTGCCACCAGCAGCCGGGACAGGGGTGAGCAGTTCTTC.

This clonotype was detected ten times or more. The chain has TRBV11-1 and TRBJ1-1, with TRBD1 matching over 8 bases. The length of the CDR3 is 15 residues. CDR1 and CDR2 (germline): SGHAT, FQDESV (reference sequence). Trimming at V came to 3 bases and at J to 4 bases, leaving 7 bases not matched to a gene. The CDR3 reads CASSFQGAVSTEAFF. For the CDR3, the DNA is TGTGCCAGCAGCTTCCAGGGGGCTGTCAGCACTGAAGCTTTCTTT.

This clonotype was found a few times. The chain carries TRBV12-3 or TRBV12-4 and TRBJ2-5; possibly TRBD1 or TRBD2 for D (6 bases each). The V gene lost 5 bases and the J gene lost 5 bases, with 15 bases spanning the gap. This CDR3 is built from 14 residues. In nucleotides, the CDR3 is TGTGCCAGCAGTCCAATTGGGGGGCCCGAGACCCAGTACTTC. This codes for CASSPIGGPETQYF.

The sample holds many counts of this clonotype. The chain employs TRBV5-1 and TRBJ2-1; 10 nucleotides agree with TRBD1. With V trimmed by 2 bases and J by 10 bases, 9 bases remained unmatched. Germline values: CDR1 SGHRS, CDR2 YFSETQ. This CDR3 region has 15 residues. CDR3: CASSFTGTGAVEQFF. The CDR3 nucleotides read TGCGCCAGCAGCTTTACCGGGACAGGGGCCGTAGAGCAGTTCTTC.

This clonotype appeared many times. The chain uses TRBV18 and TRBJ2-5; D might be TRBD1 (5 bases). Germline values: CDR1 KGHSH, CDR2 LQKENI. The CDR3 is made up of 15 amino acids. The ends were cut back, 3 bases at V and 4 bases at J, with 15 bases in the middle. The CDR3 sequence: CASSPPGIRGETQYF. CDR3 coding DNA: TGTGCCAGCTCACCCCCTGGGATAAGGGGAGAGACCCAGTACTTC.

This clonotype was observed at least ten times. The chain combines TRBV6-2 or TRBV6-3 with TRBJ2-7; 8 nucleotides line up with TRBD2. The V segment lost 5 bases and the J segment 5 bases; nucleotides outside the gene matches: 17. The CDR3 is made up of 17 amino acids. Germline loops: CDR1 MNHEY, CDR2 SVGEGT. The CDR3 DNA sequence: TGTGCCAGCAGTCGGCGGGGGGACGTCGTCTATTTCGACGAGCAGTACGTC. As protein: CASSRRGDVVYFDEQYV.

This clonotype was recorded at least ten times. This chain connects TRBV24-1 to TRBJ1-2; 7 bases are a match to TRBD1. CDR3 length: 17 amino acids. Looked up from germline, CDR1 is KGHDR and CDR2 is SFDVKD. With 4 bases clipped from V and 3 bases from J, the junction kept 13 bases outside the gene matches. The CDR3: CATSDPRQGEADYGYTF. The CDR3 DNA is TGTGCCACCAGTGACCCACGACAGGGCGAGGCGGACTATGGCTACACCTTC.

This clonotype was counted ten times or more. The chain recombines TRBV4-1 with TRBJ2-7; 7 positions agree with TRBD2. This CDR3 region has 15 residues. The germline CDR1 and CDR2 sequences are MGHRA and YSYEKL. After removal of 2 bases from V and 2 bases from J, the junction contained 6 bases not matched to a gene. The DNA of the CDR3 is TGCGCCAGCAGCCAAACCACGGGGGGACCCTACGAGCAGTACTTC. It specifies CASSQTTGGPYEQYF.

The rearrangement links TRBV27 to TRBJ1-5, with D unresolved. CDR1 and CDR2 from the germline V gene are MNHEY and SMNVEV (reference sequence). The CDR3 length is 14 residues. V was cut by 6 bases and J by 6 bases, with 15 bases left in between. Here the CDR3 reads CASRWMAAGQPQHF. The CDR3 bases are TGTGCCAGCAGATGGATGGCGGCCGGTCAGCCCCAGCATTTT.

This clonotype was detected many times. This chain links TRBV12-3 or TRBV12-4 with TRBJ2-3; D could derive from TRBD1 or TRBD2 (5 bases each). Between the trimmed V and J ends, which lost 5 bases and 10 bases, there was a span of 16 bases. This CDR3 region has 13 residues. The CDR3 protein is CASSPQEARAQYF. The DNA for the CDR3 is TGTGCCAGCAGTCCTCAGGAGGCCAGGGCGCAGTATTTT.

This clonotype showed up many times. The CDR3 coding sequence is TGCAGTGCTAAAGGGTTCCCAGGGGGCTGGTCACCCCTCCACTTT. This translates into CSAKGFPGGWSPLHF. V and J are TRBV20-1 and TRBJ1-6, with TRBD1 matching over 8 bases. Germline trimming cut 4 bases from V and 10 bases from J; bases unmatched to any gene: 12. The CDR3 consists of 15 residues. The germline V gene encodes CDR1 DFQATT and CDR2 SNEGSKA (reference sequence).

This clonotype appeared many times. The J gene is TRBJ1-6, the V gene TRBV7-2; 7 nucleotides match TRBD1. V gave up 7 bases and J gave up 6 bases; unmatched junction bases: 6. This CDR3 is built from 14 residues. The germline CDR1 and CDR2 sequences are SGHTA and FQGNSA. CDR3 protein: CASTPGQLNSPLHF. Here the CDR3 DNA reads TGTGCCAGCACCCCGGGACAGCTTAATTCACCCCTCCACTTT. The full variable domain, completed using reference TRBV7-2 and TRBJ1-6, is GAGVSQSPSNKVTEKGKDVELRCDPISGHTALYWYRQSLGQGLEFLIYFQGNSAPDKSGLPSDRFSAERTGGSVSTLTIQRTQQEDSAVYLCASTPGQLNSPLHFGNGTRLTVT.

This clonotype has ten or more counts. The CDR3 here is CASSPLSADSYGYTF. DNA of the CDR3: TGTGCCAGCAGTCCGCTTTCGGCGGACAGCTATGGCTACACCTTC. The chain links TRBV9 to TRBJ1-2; TRBD1 is a possible D gene (6 bases). V lost 5 bases and J lost 4, with 18 bases in between. CDR1 and CDR2 (germline): SGDLS, YYNGEE. The CDR3 has 15 amino acids.

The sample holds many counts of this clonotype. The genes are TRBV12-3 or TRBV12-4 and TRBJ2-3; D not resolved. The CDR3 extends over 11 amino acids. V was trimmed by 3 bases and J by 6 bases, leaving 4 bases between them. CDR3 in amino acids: CASSFYDTQYF. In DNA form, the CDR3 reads TGTGCCAGCAGTTTCTACGATACGCAGTATTTT.

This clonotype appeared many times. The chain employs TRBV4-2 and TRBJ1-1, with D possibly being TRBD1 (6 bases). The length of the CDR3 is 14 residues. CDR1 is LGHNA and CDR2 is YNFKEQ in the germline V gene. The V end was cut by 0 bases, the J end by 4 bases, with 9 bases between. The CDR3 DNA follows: TGTGCCAGCAGCCAAGATAAGGGGGGCACTGAAGCTTTCTTT. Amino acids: CASSQDKGGTEAFF.

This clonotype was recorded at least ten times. The CDR3 DNA reads as TGTGCCAGCAGTTCGGCGGGGGGGCAGGGAGATACGCAGTATTTT. It is translated as CASSSAGGQGDTQYF. J is TRBJ2-3 and V is TRBV28; 9 nucleotides agree with TRBD2. Per germline, CDR1 MDHEN and CDR2 SYDVKM. Trimming at V came to 4 bases and at J to 5 bases, leaving 7 bases not matched to a gene. The CDR3 length is 15 residues.

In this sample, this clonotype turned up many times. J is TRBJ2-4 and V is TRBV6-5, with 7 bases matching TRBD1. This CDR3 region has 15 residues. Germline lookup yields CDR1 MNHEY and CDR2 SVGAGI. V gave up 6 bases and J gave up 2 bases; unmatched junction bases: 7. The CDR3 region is CASSETGWTKNIQYF. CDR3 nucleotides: TGTGCCAGCAGCGAGACAGGGTGGACCAAAAACATTCAGTACTTC.

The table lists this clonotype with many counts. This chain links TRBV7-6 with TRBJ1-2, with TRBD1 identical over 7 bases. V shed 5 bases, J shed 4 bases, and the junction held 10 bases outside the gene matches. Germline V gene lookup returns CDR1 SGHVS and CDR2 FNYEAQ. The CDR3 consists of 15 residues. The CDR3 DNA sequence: TGTGCCAGCAGCCAAACAGGGGAACGTGGCTATGGCTACACCTTC. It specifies CASSQTGERGYGYTF.

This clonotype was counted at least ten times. CDR3 protein: CASRGGRQLNTEAFF. CDR3 DNA sequence: TGTGCCAGCAGGGGGGGGCGGCAGTTGAACACTGAAGCTTTCTTT. This rearrangement joins TRBV7-9 to TRBJ1-1; D is possibly TRBD1 (6 bases). The germline CDR1 and CDR2 sequences are SEHNR and FQNEAQ (reference sequence). V was trimmed by 6 bases and J by 0 bases, leaving 14 bases between them. CDR3 size: 15 residues.

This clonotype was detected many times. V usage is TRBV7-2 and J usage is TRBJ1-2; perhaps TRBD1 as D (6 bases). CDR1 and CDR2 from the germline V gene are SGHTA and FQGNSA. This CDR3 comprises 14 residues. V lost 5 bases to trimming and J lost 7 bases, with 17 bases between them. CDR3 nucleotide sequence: TGTGCCAGCAGCGCCCAAATCCAGGGGACTGGCTACACCTTC. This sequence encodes CASSAQIQGTGYTF.

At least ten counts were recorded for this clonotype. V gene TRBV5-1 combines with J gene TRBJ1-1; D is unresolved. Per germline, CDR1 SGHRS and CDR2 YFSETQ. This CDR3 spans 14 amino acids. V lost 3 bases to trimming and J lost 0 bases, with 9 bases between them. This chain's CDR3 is CASSYDRMNTEAFF. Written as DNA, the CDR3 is TGCGCCAGCAGCTACGACCGAATGAACACTGAAGCTTTCTTT.

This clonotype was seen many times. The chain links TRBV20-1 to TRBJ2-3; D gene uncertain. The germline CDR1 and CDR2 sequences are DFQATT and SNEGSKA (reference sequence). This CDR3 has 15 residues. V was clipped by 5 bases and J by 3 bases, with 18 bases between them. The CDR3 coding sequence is TGCAGTGCTCCCCCTGGTATCGGGCGGACAGATACGCAGTATTTT. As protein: CSAPPGIGRTDTQYF.